These 6 T cell receptor beta chains originate from one sample sequenced in a study of blood T cells in healthy people across ages. The use of a sample-barcoded 5' primer and a J-beta primer mix characterized a second PCR of about 6 to 12 cycles. Via MiXCR, TCRdb re-called the 5' RACE reads, giving one row per CDR3 protein. This table has roughly 1.7 million distinct CDR3 sequences, about 31% appearing once. The sequenced sample consisted of blood. Receptor source: a woman between 25 and 40 years old in good health.

This clonotype has a handful of counts. The genes are TRBV6-1 and TRBJ2-5, with D possibly matching TRBD2 (6 bases). Germline V lookup: CDR1 MNHNS, CDR2 SASEGT. Trimming removed 4 bases from V and 9 bases from J, with 9 bases in between. There are 11 residues in the CDR3. The CDR3 sequence: CASSGLVPQYF. CDR3 DNA: TGTGCCAGCAGTGGACTAGTACCCCAGTACTTC.

This clonotype was observed a handful of times. This rearrangement joins TRBV10-3 to TRBJ1-6; D is undetermined. The V and J ends lost 1 base and 8 bases respectively, with 9 bases between them. This CDR3 has 14 residues. Looked up from germline, CDR1 is ENHRY and CDR2 is SYGVKD. The CDR3 DNA is TGTGCCATCAGTGAGTTAGGCTTGGATTCACCCCTCCACTTT. The encoded protein is CAISELGLDSPLHF.

The chain has TRBV19 and TRBJ1-3; D not certain. V lost 6 bases and J lost 0, with 12 bases in between. The CDR3 sequence is 15 residues long. Germline loops: CDR1 LNHDA, CDR2 SQIVND (reference sequence). Here the CDR3 reads CASRSDRLSGNTIYF. CDR3 bases: TGTGCCAGTAGGTCGGATCGCCTCTCTGGAAACACCATATATTTT.

With regard to this clonotype: Compared with germline, one end of the junction differs, possibly owing to a read error. This chain connects TRBV12-3 or TRBV12-4 to TRBJ2-3; no reliable D call. There are 16 residues in the CDR3. The CDR3: CASSLAAGKDTDAQYF. The DNA for the CDR3 is TGTGCCAGCAGTTTAGCCGCCGGCAAAGACACAGATGCGCAGTATTTT.

This clonotype has more than one count but fewer than ten. The chain links TRBV25-1 to TRBJ1-2, with 10 bases fitting TRBD1. This CDR3 comprises 18 residues. Germline loops: CDR1 MGHDK, CDR2 SYGVNS. V shed 5 bases, J shed 1 base, and the junction held 13 bases outside the gene matches. CDR3: CASSPITPGTGDNYGYTF. CDR3 DNA sequence: TGTGCCAGCAGTCCTATAACCCCCGGGACAGGGGATAACTATGGCTACACCTTC.

The table lists this clonotype with a few counts. The chain links TRBV28 to TRBJ1-2; D gene unclear. This CDR3 contains 11 residues. Germline values: CDR1 MDHEN, CDR2 SYDVKM. The V and J ends lost 8 bases and 4 bases respectively, with 8 bases between them. In DNA, the CDR3 is TGTGCCAGCGGAGTCACCTATGGCTACACCTTC. The encoded protein is CASGVTYGYTF.